Sequencing of this T cell receptor beta chain was carried out in a study of blood T cell repertoires in COVID-19. Profiled with immunoSEQ multiplex PCR; TCRdb holds only in-frame clones, not every one. The sample has 150,000 to 200,000 clones; 70% to 90% are singletons. CDR1 and CDR2 (germline): SGDLS, YYNGEE. The V and J ends lost 0 bases and 4 bases, in that order; junction bases with no gene match: 5. CDR3 size: 17 residues. The source is a human donor in a cohort sampled during active COVID-19. V gene TRBV9 combines with J gene TRBJ1-6; 9 bases match TRBD1. Sequencing was performed on peripheral blood. The CDR3 sequence is CASSVESGQGYNSPLHF. In DNA, the CDR3 is TGTGCCAGCAGCGTAGAATCGGGACAGGGTTATAATTCACCCCTCCACTTT.